Listed below are T cell receptor beta chains from one sample, sequenced in a study of blood T cell repertoires in COVID-19. Method: immunoSEQ multiplex PCR; TCRdb's copy keeps in-frame clones and lacks some. Altogether roughly 70,000 clones are present, roughly 71% being singletons, with the ten largest covering under 15%. Sequencing was done on a sample of peripheral blood. These receptors were taken from a man aged 55 to 69 with COVID-19, enrolled during active disease. CDR3s include the opening cysteine and the closing phenylalanine or tryptophan. The D gene is left open where the match is weak. Clone size, where shown, is once, few, many, or a class for clones that have expanded.

J gene,D gene,V gene,clone size,CDR3 DNA,CDR3 protein
TRBJ2-5,TRBD1,TRBV19,-,TGTGCCAGTAGGAACAGGGGGAAAGAGACCCAGTACTTC,CASRNRGKETQYF
TRBJ2-1,TRBD2,TRBV3-1/TRBV3-2,-,TGTGCCAGCAGCCCCCGGAGGACTAGCGATCTCCTACTCTTC,CASSPRRTSDLLLF
TRBJ2-5,-,TRBV7-2,-,TGTGCCAGCAGCTTAGTGGCAGGGACTCGAGAGACCCAGTACTTC,CASSLVAGTRETQYF
TRBJ1-5,TRBD1,TRBV30,-,TGTGCCTGGACCCCTGGGACAGTCCGCAATCAGCCCCAGCATTTT,CAWTPGTVRNQPQHF
TRBJ1-4,-,TRBV7-6,-,TGTGCCAGCAGCTCAGAATTGGGGAGCGGAAAACTGTTTTTT,CASSSELGSGKLFF
TRBJ1-1,-,TRBV6-5,few,TGTGCCAGCAGGTCCGCCAGGGGCCAGGCTTTCTTT,CASRSARGQAFF
TRBJ2-3,TRBD2,TRBV5-1,once,TGCGCCAGCAGCATAGCGGGAGGGCCTACAGATACGCAGTATTTT,CASSIAGGPTDTQYF
TRBJ2-2,TRBD2,TRBV24-1,-,TGTGCCACCAGTGATCCACGGGGGGATACCGGGGAGCTGTTTTTT,CATSDPRGDTGELFF
TRBJ1-1,TRBD1,TRBV13,-,TGTGCCAGCAGCGAGAGGACAGGGGCCACTGAAGCTTTCTTT,CASSERTGATEAFF
TRBJ1-4,-,TRBV29-1,-,TGCAGCGTTGAAGGGGGCCCCACAACTAATGAAAAACTGTTTTTT,CSVEGGPTTNEKLFF